This entry features one T cell receptor beta chain sequence. Germline CDR1 LNHDA, CDR2 SQIVND (reference sequence). CDR3 length: 15 amino acids. Trimming pared 2 bases from V and 0 bases from J, leaving 5 bases between. The sample is drawn from a study of blood T cell repertoires in COVID-19. About the study: Acute-phase and convalescent COVID-19 samples originated in the United States, Italy and Spain. The analysed material was cDNA or gDNA that came from T cells, B-cell-depleted T cells, or PBMCs.

Original handling: Researchers report that nucleated cell counts were estimated from reference gene primer amplification. Clones were read by immunoSEQ multiplex PCR, and TCRdb kept only the in-frame ones, dropping some. V and J calls and clone size are given by that table; D and trimming were obtained from the DNA. The repertoire consists of more than 200,000 clones, with 80% to 90% occurring once and the leading ten covering 7% to 10%. V usage is TRBV19 and J usage is TRBJ2-6; no reliable D call. The source material was peripheral blood. The sequence was collected from a woman between 50 and 59 years old with acute or convalescent COVID-19. The CDR3 DNA follows: TGTGCCAGTAGTATAACGAGCTCTGGGGCCAACGTCCTGACTTTC. Its protein product is CASSITSSGANVLTF.